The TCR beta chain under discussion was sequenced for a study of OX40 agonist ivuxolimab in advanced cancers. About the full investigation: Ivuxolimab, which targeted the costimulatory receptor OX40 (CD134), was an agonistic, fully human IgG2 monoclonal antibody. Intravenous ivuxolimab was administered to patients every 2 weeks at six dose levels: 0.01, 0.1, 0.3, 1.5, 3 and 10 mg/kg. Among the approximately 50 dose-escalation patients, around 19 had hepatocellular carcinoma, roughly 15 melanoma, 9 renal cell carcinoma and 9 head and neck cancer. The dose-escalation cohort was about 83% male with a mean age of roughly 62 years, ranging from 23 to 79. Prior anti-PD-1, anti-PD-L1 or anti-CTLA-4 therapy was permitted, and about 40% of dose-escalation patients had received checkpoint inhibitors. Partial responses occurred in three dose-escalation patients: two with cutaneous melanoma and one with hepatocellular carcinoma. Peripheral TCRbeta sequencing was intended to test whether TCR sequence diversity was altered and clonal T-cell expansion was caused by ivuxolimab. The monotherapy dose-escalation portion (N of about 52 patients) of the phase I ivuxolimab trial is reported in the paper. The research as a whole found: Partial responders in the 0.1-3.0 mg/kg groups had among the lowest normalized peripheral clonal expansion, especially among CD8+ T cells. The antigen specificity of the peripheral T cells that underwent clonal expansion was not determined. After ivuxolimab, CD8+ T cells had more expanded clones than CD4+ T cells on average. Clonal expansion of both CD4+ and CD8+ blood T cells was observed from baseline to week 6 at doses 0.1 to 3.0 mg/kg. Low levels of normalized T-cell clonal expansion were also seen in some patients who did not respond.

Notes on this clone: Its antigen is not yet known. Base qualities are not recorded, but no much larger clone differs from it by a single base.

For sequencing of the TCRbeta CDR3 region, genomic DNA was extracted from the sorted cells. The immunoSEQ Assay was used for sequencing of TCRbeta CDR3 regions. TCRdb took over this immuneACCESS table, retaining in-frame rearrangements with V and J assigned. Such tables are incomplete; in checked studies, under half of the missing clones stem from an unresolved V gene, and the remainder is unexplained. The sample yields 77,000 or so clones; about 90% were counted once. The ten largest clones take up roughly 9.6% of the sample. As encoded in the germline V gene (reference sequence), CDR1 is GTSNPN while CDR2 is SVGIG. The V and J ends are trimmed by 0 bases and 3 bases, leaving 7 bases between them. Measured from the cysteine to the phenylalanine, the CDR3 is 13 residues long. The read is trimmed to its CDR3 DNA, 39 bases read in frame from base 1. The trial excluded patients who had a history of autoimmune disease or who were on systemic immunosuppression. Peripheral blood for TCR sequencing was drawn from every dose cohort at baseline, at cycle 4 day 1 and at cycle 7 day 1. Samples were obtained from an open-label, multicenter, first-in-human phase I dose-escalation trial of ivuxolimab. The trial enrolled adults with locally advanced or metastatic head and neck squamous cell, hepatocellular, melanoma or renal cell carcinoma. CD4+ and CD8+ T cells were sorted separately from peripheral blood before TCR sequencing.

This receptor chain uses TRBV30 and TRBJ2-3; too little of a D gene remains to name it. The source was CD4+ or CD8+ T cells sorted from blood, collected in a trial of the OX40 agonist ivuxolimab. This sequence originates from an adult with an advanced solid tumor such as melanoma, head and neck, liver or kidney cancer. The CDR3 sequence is CAWSVVSTDTQYF. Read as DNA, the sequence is TGTGCCTGGAGTGTAGTTTCGACAGATACGCAGTATTTT.